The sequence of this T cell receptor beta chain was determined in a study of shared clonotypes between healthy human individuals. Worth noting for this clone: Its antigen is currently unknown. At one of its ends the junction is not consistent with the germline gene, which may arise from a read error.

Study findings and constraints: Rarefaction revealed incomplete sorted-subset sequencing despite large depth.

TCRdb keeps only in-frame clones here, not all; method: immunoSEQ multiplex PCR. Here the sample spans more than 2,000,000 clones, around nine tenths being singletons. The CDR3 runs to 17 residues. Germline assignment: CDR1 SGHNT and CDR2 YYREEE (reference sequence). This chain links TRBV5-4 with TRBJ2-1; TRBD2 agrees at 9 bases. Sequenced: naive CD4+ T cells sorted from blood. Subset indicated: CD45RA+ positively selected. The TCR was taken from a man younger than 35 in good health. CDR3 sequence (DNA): TGTGCCAGCAGCTTGGGGCCTAGCGGGACGCCAGGGGATGAGCAATTCTTC. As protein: CASSLGPSGTPGDEQFF.